This T cell receptor beta chain was documented in a study of shared clonotypes between healthy human individuals. At the level of the study: The people who gave samples were a couple of women and a few men aged 18 to 49.

The table came from immunoSEQ multiplex PCR; TCRdb's copy has only in-frame clones and leaves some out. This table has approximately 2,200,000 clones, under 95% appearing once. The CDR3 loop spans 17 amino acids. The ends lost 5 bases at V and 0 bases at J; junction bases unmatched: 9. Germline CDR1 reads SGHTA; CDR2 reads FQGTGA. CD8 cells regarded as naive lacked CD45RO, were positively chosen for CCR7, and omitted terminally differentiated effector memory CD45RA+ cells. This chain joins TRBV7-3 and TRBJ1-1, with 10 positions matching TRBD1. The sample consisted of naive CD8+ T cells from PBMCs. The TCR was taken from a man in his late teens or twenties in good health. Some clones in this sample may be carry-over from other donors' samples. CDR3 in amino acids: CASSPKGDRGLNTEAFF. CDR3 in DNA: TGTGCCAGCAGCCCTAAGGGGGACAGGGGCCTGAACACTGAAGCTTTCTTT.